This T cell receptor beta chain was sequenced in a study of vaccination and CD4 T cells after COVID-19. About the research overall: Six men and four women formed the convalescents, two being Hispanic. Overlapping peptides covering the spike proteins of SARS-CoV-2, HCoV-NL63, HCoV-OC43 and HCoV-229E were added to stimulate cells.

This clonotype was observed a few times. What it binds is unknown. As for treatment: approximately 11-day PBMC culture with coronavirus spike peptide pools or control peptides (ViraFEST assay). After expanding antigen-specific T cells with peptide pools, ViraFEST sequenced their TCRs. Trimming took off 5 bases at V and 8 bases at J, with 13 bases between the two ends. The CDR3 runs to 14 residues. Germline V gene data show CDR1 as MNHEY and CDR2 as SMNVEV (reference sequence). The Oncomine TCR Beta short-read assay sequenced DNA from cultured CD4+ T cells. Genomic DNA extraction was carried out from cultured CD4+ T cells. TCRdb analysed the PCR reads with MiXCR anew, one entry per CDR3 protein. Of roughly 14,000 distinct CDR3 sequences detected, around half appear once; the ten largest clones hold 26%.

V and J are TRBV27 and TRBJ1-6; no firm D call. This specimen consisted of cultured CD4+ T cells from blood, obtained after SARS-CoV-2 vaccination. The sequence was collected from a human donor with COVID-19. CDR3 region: CASSLDLGDSPLHF. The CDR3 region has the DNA TGTGCCAGCAGTCTCGACCTCGGAGATTCACCCCTCCACTTT.